This T cell receptor (beta chain) was captured in a study of a mutant IDH1 vaccine in newly diagnosed glioma. About the study: Patients received vaccination from 4-6 weeks after radiotherapy alone, or with temozolomide cycles. Week 35 brought visit V12, which was followed by visit V13 at week 47.

CDR3 length equals 13 residues. V lost 6 bases to trimming and J lost 2 bases, with 8 bases between them. Germline V gives CDR1 SNHLY, CDR2 FYNNEI. Study-wide results and limits: Most patients, 90% to 95%, showed vaccine-induced immune responses.

The protocol was immunoSEQ multiplex PCR, while the TCRdb copy is restricted to in-frame clones and leaves out a portion. The sample holds some 42,000 clones, roughly 84% seen once. Time point of the sample: week 35, safety follow-up. Doses consisted of 300 ug of mutant IDH1 20-mer peptide each, paired with topical imiquimod. On this clone itself: The antigen is undetermined.

The source was PBMCs, collected from a glioma patient whose treatment included an IDH1 peptide vaccine. V usage is TRBV2 and J usage is TRBJ1-5; perhaps TRBD1 as D (6 bases). The clonotype was recovered from a woman aged 45-65 years with glioma. In nucleotides, the CDR3 is TGTGCCAGCAGATGGACAGGCAATCAGCCCCAGCATTTT. Protein product: CASRWTGNQPQHF.